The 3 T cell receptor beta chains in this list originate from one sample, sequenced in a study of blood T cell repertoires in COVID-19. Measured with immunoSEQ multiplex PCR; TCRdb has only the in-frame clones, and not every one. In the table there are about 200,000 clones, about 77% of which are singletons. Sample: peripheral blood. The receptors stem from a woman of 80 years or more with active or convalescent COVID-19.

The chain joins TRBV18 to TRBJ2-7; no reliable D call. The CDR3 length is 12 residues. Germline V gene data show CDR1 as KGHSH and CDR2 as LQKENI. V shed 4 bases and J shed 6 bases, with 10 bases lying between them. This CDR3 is CASSLGRREQYF. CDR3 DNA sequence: TGTGCCAGCTCACTCGGTCGTCGCGAGCAGTACTTC.

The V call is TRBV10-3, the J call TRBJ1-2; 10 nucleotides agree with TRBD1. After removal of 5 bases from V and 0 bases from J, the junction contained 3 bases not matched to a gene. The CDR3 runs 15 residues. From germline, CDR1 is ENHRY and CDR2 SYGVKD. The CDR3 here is CAISRGQGSNYGYTF. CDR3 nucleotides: TGTGCCATCAGTCGGGGACAGGGGTCTAACTATGGCTACACCTTC.

CDR3 coding DNA: TGTGCCAGCGGTTATCTTCGGGTTTCCTACGAGCAGTACTTC. This translates into CASGYLRVSYEQYF. The chain links TRBV2 to TRBJ2-7; D remains ambiguous. CDR3 length: 14 amino acids. The V end lost 8 bases, the J end lost 1 base, and 15 bases lay between the germline ends. Looked up from germline, CDR1 is SNHLY and CDR2 is FYNNEI.